The 2 T cell receptor beta chains below come from one sample, sequenced in a study of T cells in Graves' hyperthyroidism and ophthalmopathy (dated by TCRdb to between 2019 and 2020). The library was built by means of multiplex PCR. The sequencer listed for this sample is Illumina HiSeq 2000. The TCR beta CDR3 regions were amplified from the RNA transcripts. For the first round of RT-PCR on the TCR CDR3, the HTBI primer set was used together with the Qiagen OneStep RT-PCR kit. The public reads were quality trimmed at Q25 with fastp and then assembled into clones with MiXCR by TCRdb, keeping productive beta chains. One record per CDR3 amino acid sequence lists the most common genes and DNA. The sample table records roughly 96,000 distinct CDR3 sequences; over 50% of these occur just once. Roughly a quarter of the sample is in the top ten clones. Sample: blood. The receptor source for this set is a middle-aged woman with Graves' hyperthyroidism.

This clonotype was counted between two and nine times. The chain joins TRBV29-1 to TRBJ2-2, with unresolved D. Trimming cost V 8 bases and J 8 bases, with 12 bases left between them. From germline, CDR1 is SQVTM and CDR2 ANQGSEA. The length of the CDR3 is 11 residues. CDR3 nucleotide sequence: TGCAGCTTTTCGACCCCGGGGGAGCTGTTTTTT. Translated, it gives CSFSTPGELFF.

The rearrangement joins TRBV29-1 to TRBJ1-1; D is perhaps TRBD1 (5 bases). V was shortened by 8 bases and J by 1 base, with 8 bases between the two germline ends. The germline V gene encodes CDR1 SQVTM and CDR2 ANQGSEA. The CDR3 length is 11 residues. The CDR3 loop is CSLTGNTEAFF. DNA of the CDR3: TGCAGCCTAACAGGGAACACTGAAGCTTTCTTT.